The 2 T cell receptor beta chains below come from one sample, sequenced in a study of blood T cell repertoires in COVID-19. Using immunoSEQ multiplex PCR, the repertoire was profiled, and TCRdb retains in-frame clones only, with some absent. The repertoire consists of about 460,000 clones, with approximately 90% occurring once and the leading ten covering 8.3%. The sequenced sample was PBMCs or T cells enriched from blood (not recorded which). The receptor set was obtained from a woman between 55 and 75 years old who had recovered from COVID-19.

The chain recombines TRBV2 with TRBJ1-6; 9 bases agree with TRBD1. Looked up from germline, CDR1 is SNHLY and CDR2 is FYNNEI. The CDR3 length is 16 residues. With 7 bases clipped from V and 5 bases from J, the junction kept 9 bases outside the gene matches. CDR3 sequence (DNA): TGTGCCAGCATTCCCCTCCGGGACAGGGATAATTCACCCCTCCACTTT. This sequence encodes CASIPLRDRDNSPLHF.

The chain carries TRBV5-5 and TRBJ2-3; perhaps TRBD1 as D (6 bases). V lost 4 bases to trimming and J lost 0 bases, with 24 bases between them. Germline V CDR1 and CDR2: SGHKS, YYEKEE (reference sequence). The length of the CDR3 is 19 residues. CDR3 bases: TGTGCCAGCAGCGCGCAGGTTGGGACATGGGCGAGCAGCACAGATACGCAGTATTTT. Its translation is CASSAQVGTWASSTDTQYF.